Described below is a single T cell receptor beta chain sequence and its context. These data belong to a study of human T cells and chemical hapten exposure. The CDR3 loop spans 14 amino acids. Germline V gene data show CDR1 as SGHTA and CDR2 as FQGTGA. V was pared by 1 base and J by 6 bases, with 11 bases between. Regarding time point: patch test 1, 2 weeks after DPC sensitization. The treatment: therapeutic diphenylcyclopropenone sensitization with weekly scalp DPC. TCRdb re-derived calls from the RACE reads in MiXCR, one entry per CDR3 protein. The data contain roughly 180,000 distinct CDR3 sequences, under 25% of them singletons.

This rearrangement joins TRBV7-3 to TRBJ2-3; D is unclear. This receptor was identified in a woman aged 45-65 years with alopecia areata. Some clones in this sample may be carry-over from other donors' samples. Sequences were derived from whole blood, sampled in connection with sensitization to the hapten diphenylcyclopropenone (DPC). CDR3 nucleotide sequence: TGTGCCAGCAGCTTAATAGACCAGACGGATACGCAGTATTTT. Protein product: CASSLIDQTDTQYF.